The clone carrying this T cell receptor beta chain was seen only once. The sample belongs to a study of blood T cell repertoires in COVID-19. Looking at the study overall: Samples representing acute and convalescent COVID-19 were sourced from the United States, Italy and Spain.

Original methodology: Reference gene primer amplification gave estimated nucleated cell counts. Some clones are missing from TCRdb's copy, which holds only in-frame ones; the method was immunoSEQ multiplex PCR. That table furnishes V, J and clone size, whereas the DNA furnished D and trimming. The data show some 67,000 clones, 90% seen once. Trimming took off 1 base at V and 0 bases at J, with 21 bases between the two ends. The V gene's germline CDR1 is SNHLY and CDR2 FYNNEI. This CDR3 contains 19 residues. This sequence originates from a woman aged 18-35 years with acute or convalescent COVID-19. This chain uses TRBV2 with TRBJ1-1; possibly TRBD1 for D (5 bases). Sequencing was carried out using peripheral blood. CDR3 nucleotides: TGTGCCAGCAGTGAAGGGGGGGAGATATATTGGGCCATGAACACTGAAGCTTTCTTT. Encoded protein: CASSEGGEIYWAMNTEAFF.